The rows below give T cell receptor beta chains drawn from one sample of a study of long-term antiretroviral therapy in people with HIV. Profiling relied on immunoSEQ multiplex PCR, and the TCRdb table lists in-frame clones only, not all of them. The sample records fewer than 25,000 clones, 80% to 90% being singletons. Specimen: unsorted PBMCs, collected 1.8 years before starting antiretroviral therapy. These receptors were obtained from a woman aged 30 to 39 with HIV. CDR3s include the opening cysteine and the closing phenylalanine or tryptophan. Fields, in order: clone size, V gene, J gene, D gene, CDR3 DNA, CDR3 protein. The D gene is left open where the match is weak. Size tells how often a clone was seen (once, few, many) or the class of an expanded clone, and some rows leave it out.

clone size: -
V gene: TRBV2
J gene: TRBJ2-5
D gene: -
CDR3 DNA: TGTGCCAGCAGTGAACTAGGGGAAGAGACCCAGTACTTC
CDR3 protein: CASSELGEETQYF

clone size: -
V gene: TRBV30
J gene: TRBJ1-5
D gene: -
CDR3 DNA: TGTGCCTGGAATCGGGAGGACAATCAGCCCCAGCATTTT
CDR3 protein: CAWNREDNQPQHF

clone size: once
V gene: TRBV7-7
J gene: TRBJ2-3
D gene: TRBD2
CDR3 DNA: TGTGCCAGCAGCTTCCTAGCGGGGGGCCTGGGCACAGATACGCAGTATTTT
CDR3 protein: CASSFLAGGLGTDTQYF

clone size: few
V gene: TRBV11-2
J gene: TRBJ2-3
D gene: -
CDR3 DNA: TGTGCCAGCAGCTTAAACGCTAACCCGACGGGGACAGATACGCAGTATTTT
CDR3 protein: CASSLNANPTGTDTQYF

clone size: -
V gene: TRBV9
J gene: TRBJ2-2
D gene: TRBD2
CDR3 DNA: TGTGCCAGCAGCCCTCATTCCGGGACTACCTACACCGGGGAGCTGTTTTTT
CDR3 protein: CASSPHSGTTYTGELFF

clone size: -
V gene: TRBV5-1
J gene: TRBJ2-5
D gene: -
CDR3 DNA: TGCGCCAGCAGCTTGGGGGTGACGACAGGAGGGGAGACCCAGTACTTC
CDR3 protein: CASSLGVTTGGETQYF

clone size: -
V gene: TRBV30
J gene: TRBJ1-1
D gene: -
CDR3 DNA: TGTGCCTCCCTAGGGGGAAGGACTGAAGCTTTCTTT
CDR3 protein: CASLGGRTEAFF

clone size: -
V gene: TRBV6-5
J gene: TRBJ1-1
D gene: -
CDR3 DNA: TGTGCCAGCAGTTCAAACACTAACACTGAAGCTTTCTTT
CDR3 protein: CASSSNTNTEAFF

clone size: -
V gene: TRBV5-5
J gene: TRBJ1-1
D gene: -
CDR3 DNA: TGTGCCAGCAGCTTGGCCGCCTTCGGGGGTTATACTGAAGCTTTCTTT
CDR3 protein: CASSLAAFGGYTEAFF

clone size: -
V gene: TRBV29-1
J gene: TRBJ1-3
D gene: -
CDR3 DNA: TGCAGCGTTGAAGAGGGGAACACCATATATTTT
CDR3 protein: CSVEEGNTIYF

clone size: -
V gene: TRBV9
J gene: TRBJ2-5
D gene: TRBD2
CDR3 DNA: TGTGCCAGCAGCGTAGGCCTGGGGGGGGAAGAGACCCAGTACTTC
CDR3 protein: CASSVGLGGEETQYF

clone size: few
V gene: TRBV9
J gene: TRBJ1-6
D gene: TRBD1
CDR3 DNA: TGTGCCAGCAGCGGCGGACAGGGTATCGGCTCACCCCTCCACTTT
CDR3 protein: CASSGGQGIGSPLHF

clone size: -
V gene: TRBV30
J gene: TRBJ1-1
D gene: -
CDR3 DNA: TGTGCCTGGAGTGTACGAGTACAGTTCACTGAAGCTTTCTTT
CDR3 protein: CAWSVRVQFTEAFF

clone size: -
V gene: TRBV5-5
J gene: TRBJ2-1
D gene: -
CDR3 DNA: TGTGCCAGCAGCCGACCGGGTGGCGAGCAGTTCTTC
CDR3 protein: CASSRPGGEQFF

clone size: -
V gene: TRBV4-2
J gene: TRBJ2-3
D gene: -
CDR3 DNA: TGTGCCAGCAGCCAAGGACTGGGAGATACGCAGTATTTT
CDR3 protein: CASSQGLGDTQYF

clone size: -
V gene: TRBV27
J gene: TRBJ1-1
D gene: TRBD1
CDR3 DNA: TGTGCCAGCAGATGGGACAGCGATCGGGGTACTGAAGCTTTCTTT
CDR3 protein: CASRWDSDRGTEAFF

clone size: -
V gene: TRBV14
J gene: TRBJ2-2
D gene: -
CDR3 DNA: TGTGCCAGCAGCCACCCAGGACAGCTCAACACCGGGGAGCTGTTTTTT
CDR3 protein: CASSHPGQLNTGELFF

clone size: -
V gene: TRBV6-1
J gene: TRBJ1-2
D gene: -
CDR3 DNA: TGTGCCAGTACTCTAGAGACGGGTAACTATGGCTACACCTTC
CDR3 protein: CASTLETGNYGYTF

clone size: once
V gene: TRBV10-3
J gene: TRBJ1-1
D gene: -
CDR3 DNA: TGTGCCATCAGCTTGGGGGGGAACACTGAAGCTTTCTTT
CDR3 protein: CAISLGGNTEAFF

clone size: -
V gene: TRBV5-1
J gene: TRBJ2-1
D gene: TRBD2
CDR3 DNA: TGCGCCAGCAATCTAGCGGGGGACAATGAGCAGTTCTTC
CDR3 protein: CASNLAGDNEQFF

clone size: once
V gene: TRBV9
J gene: TRBJ1-2
D gene: TRBD1
CDR3 DNA: TGTGCCAGCAGCGTAGGGCAGGGGGAAGGCTACACCTTC
CDR3 protein: CASSVGQGEGYTF

clone size: -
V gene: TRBV11-3
J gene: TRBJ2-3
D gene: -
CDR3 DNA: TGTGCCAGCAGCTTAGGGGGAACTACAGATACGCAGTATTTT
CDR3 protein: CASSLGGTTDTQYF

clone size: -
V gene: TRBV5-6
J gene: TRBJ2-5
D gene: -
CDR3 DNA: TGTGCCAGCAGCTTGGCTCTTAAACAAGAGACCCAGTACTTC
CDR3 protein: CASSLALKQETQYF

clone size: -
V gene: TRBV18
J gene: TRBJ2-3
D gene: TRBD2
CDR3 DNA: TGTGCCAGCTCACCTCCGGGACTAGCGGGGTTCACAGATACGCAGTATTTT
CDR3 protein: CASSPPGLAGFTDTQYF

clone size: -
V gene: TRBV9
J gene: TRBJ2-3
D gene: -
CDR3 DNA: TGTGCCAGCAGCGTTGACCCTCCCACAGATACGCAGTATTTT
CDR3 protein: CASSVDPPTDTQYF

clone size: -
V gene: TRBV6-1
J gene: TRBJ1-5
D gene: -
CDR3 DNA: TGTGCCAGCGCTTGGGGGGAGAATCAGCCCCAGCATTTT
CDR3 protein: CASAWGENQPQHF

clone size: -
V gene: TRBV5-1
J gene: TRBJ2-5
D gene: -
CDR3 DNA: TGCGCCAGCAGCCGTCTGGGCCAGGGGGAGACCCAGTACTTC
CDR3 protein: CASSRLGQGETQYF

clone size: -
V gene: TRBV7-9
J gene: TRBJ1-2
D gene: -
CDR3 DNA: TGTGCCAGCAGCTTAGCGATAGGGGGTGATGGCTACACCTTC
CDR3 protein: CASSLAIGGDGYTF

clone size: -
V gene: TRBV5-6
J gene: TRBJ1-4
D gene: -
CDR3 DNA: TGTGCCAGCAGCTTGGGACGTCAGGGCCCCAATGAAAAACTGTTTTTT
CDR3 protein: CASSLGRQGPNEKLFF

clone size: -
V gene: TRBV5-1
J gene: TRBJ1-1
D gene: -
CDR3 DNA: TGCGCCAGCAGCTTGGTTGGGGCCTCGAACACTGAAGCTTTCTTT
CDR3 protein: CASSLVGASNTEAFF

clone size: few
V gene: TRBV6-1
J gene: TRBJ1-6
D gene: -
CDR3 DNA: TGTGCCAGCAGTGAAGGCGGCAGGGACTCACCCCTCCACTTT
CDR3 protein: CASSEGGRDSPLHF

clone size: -
V gene: TRBV30
J gene: TRBJ1-6
D gene: -
CDR3 DNA: TGTGCCTGGAGTGTGCCAGAAAGCTCCTATAATTCACCCCTCCACTTT
CDR3 protein: CAWSVPESSYNSPLHF

clone size: -
V gene: TRBV25-1
J gene: TRBJ1-4
D gene: -
CDR3 DNA: TGTGCCAGCAGTGAATATATTATAGGACACGAAAAACTGTTTTTT
CDR3 protein: CASSEYIIGHEKLFF

clone size: once
V gene: TRBV27
J gene: TRBJ2-7
D gene: TRBD1
CDR3 DNA: TGTGCCAGCCGAAACAGGGGCGAGCAGTACTTC
CDR3 protein: CASRNRGEQYF

clone size: -
V gene: TRBV7-9
J gene: TRBJ1-1
D gene: -
CDR3 DNA: TGTGCCAGCAGCCACCTACGGGCAGGCTACACTGAAGCTTTCTTT
CDR3 protein: CASSHLRAGYTEAFF

clone size: -
V gene: TRBV21-1
J gene: TRBJ2-1
D gene: -
CDR3 DNA: TGTGCCAGCAGCAAACTTCCGGGACAGGGTGAGGGTGAGCAGTTCTTC
CDR3 protein: CASSKLPGQGEGEQFF

clone size: once
V gene: TRBV2
J gene: TRBJ2-1
D gene: -
CDR3 DNA: TGTGCCAGCAGTGTCGTCTACAATGAGCAGTTCTTC
CDR3 protein: CASSVVYNEQFF

clone size: -
V gene: TRBV6-6
J gene: TRBJ1-3
D gene: -
CDR3 DNA: TGTGCCAGCAGTTACTCTGAGGGCTCTGGAAACACCATATATTTT
CDR3 protein: CASSYSEGSGNTIYF

clone size: -
V gene: TRBV19
J gene: TRBJ2-6
D gene: -
CDR3 DNA: TGTGCCAGTAGTCCCGCAGAAGCTGGGGCCAACGTCCTGACTTTC
CDR3 protein: CASSPAEAGANVLTF

clone size: -
V gene: TRBV29-1
J gene: TRBJ2-6
D gene: -
CDR3 DNA: TGCAGCGTTCTCTTTCCAGACCTAGCTGGGGCCAACGTCCTGACTTTC
CDR3 protein: CSVLFPDLAGANVLTF

clone size: -
V gene: TRBV19
J gene: TRBJ1-1
D gene: -
CDR3 DNA: TGTGCCAGTGTAAAAGTGAGCGCTCTCAACACTGAAGCTTTCTTT
CDR3 protein: CASVKVSALNTEAFF

clone size: -
V gene: TRBV5-5
J gene: TRBJ2-3
D gene: -
CDR3 DNA: TGTGCCAGCAGCTTGGACAGTTTTTCTAGCACAGATACGCAGTATTTT
CDR3 protein: CASSLDSFSSTDTQYF

clone size: -
V gene: TRBV6-1
J gene: TRBJ2-2
D gene: -
CDR3 DNA: TGTGCCAGCTGCCGGGACCCACTTACCGGGGAGCTGTTTTTT
CDR3 protein: CASCRDPLTGELFF

clone size: -
V gene: TRBV19
J gene: TRBJ2-2
D gene: -
CDR3 DNA: TGTGCCAGTAGTACCCAGGCGTACACCGGGGAGCTGTTTTTT
CDR3 protein: CASSTQAYTGELFF

clone size: -
V gene: TRBV18
J gene: TRBJ1-3
D gene: -
CDR3 DNA: TGTGCCAGCTCACCACAGGCGATCTCTGGAAACACCATATATTTT
CDR3 protein: CASSPQAISGNTIYF

clone size: -
V gene: TRBV7-9
J gene: TRBJ2-3
D gene: -
CDR3 DNA: TGTGCCCGTGACAGAAGCACAGATACGCAGTATTTT
CDR3 protein: CARDRSTDTQYF

clone size: -
V gene: TRBV11-2
J gene: TRBJ1-3
D gene: -
CDR3 DNA: TGTGCCAGCAGCCTTTCAGGGTCTGGAAACACCATATATTTT
CDR3 protein: CASSLSGSGNTIYF

clone size: once
V gene: TRBV28
J gene: TRBJ1-2
D gene: -
CDR3 DNA: TGTGCCAGCAGTTTGGGGGCGCGGGTTCATGGCTACACCTTC
CDR3 protein: CASSLGARVHGYTF